These 3 T cell receptor beta chains originate from one sample sequenced in a study of patients and donors after allogeneic stem cell transplantation. In TCRdb, the RT-PCR reads were re-called with MiXCR into one record per CDR3 protein. The sample gives around 90,000 distinct CDR3 sequences, 40% to 60% of which show up once; roughly 64% is in the top ten. The source material was blood, either unsorted or a sorted T cell fraction (not recorded which). The receptors were sampled from a human donor who was either an allogeneic HSCT recipient or a stem cell or donor lymphocyte infusion donor (not recorded which). It is not recorded whose cells these are; they may come from a transplant donor.

The rearrangement joins TRBV13 to TRBJ1-6; D unclear. Germline CDR1 reads PRHDT; CDR2 reads FYEKMQ (reference sequence). V was clipped by 5 bases and J by 4 bases, with 12 bases between them. This CDR3 contains 15 residues. The CDR3 DNA reads TGTGCCAGCAGCCCCAGTGGCAGATATAATTCACCCCTCCACTTT. Protein product: CASSPSGRYNSPLHF.

The CDR3 nucleotides read TGTGCCAGCAGAGGGACCCTAGCGGGAAAAAGGACAGATACGCAGTATTTT. Translated, it gives CASRGTLAGKRTDTQYF. The rearrangement links TRBV28 to TRBJ2-3; TRBD2 matches 9 bases. CDR3 length: 17 amino acids. Germline CDR1 reads MDHEN; CDR2 reads SYDVKM. The V gene end was trimmed by 6 bases and the J gene end by 3 bases; junction bases not matched to a gene: 13.

CDR3 in amino acids: CASSDIPWGSLSNQPQHF. Here the CDR3 DNA reads TGTGCCAGCAGTGACATCCCTTGGGGGTCTCTAAGCAATCAGCCCCAGCATTTT. J is TRBJ1-5 and V is TRBV6-2 or TRBV6-3; TRBD1 might be the D (5 bases). CDR3 size: 18 residues. Looked up from germline, CDR1 is MNHEY and CDR2 is SVGEGT. The ends were cut back, 5 bases at V and 1 base at J, with 21 bases in the middle.